Listed below are T cell receptor beta chains from one sample, sequenced in a study of T-cell memory formation after mild COVID-19. In TCRdb, the 5' RACE reads were re-called with MiXCR into one record per CDR3 protein. The repertoire holds 400,000 or so distinct CDR3 sequences, with 20% as singletons. Input material: PBMCs or a T cell subset sorted from them (not recorded which). All receptors come from an adult woman who had mild COVID-19 (a few samples of this study predate the infection). Cell type and time point are not known. Each CDR3 is given with its conserved first and last residue. The D gene is left open where the match is weak. The size entry is marked missing in some rows and otherwise reads once, few, many or a size class.

D,size,J,V,CDR3,DNA
-,few,TRBJ2-3,TRBV7-3,CASSLSSGDTQYF,TGTGCCAGCAGCTTAAGTAGTGGAGATACGCAGTATTTT
-,many,TRBJ1-4,TRBV5-1,CASSLLGQPVEKLFF,TGCGCCAGCAGCTTGCTTGGACAGCCAGTTGAAAAACTGTTTTTT
TRBD1,-,TRBJ1-1,TRBV4-1,CASSQNRGRGTEAFF,TGCGCCAGCAGCCAGAACAGGGGGCGCGGGACTGAAGCTTTCTTT
-,-,TRBJ2-3,TRBV4-2,CASSQEGADTQYF,TGTGCCAGCAGCCAAGAAGGGGCAGATACGCAGTATTTT
-,few,TRBJ2-3,TRBV24-1,CATSRGASDTQYF,TGTGCCACCAGTCGGGGGGCCTCAGATACGCAGTATTTT
-,-,TRBJ2-5,TRBV21-1,CASSKARRTAQETQYF,TGTGCCAGCAGCAAAGCCCGTCGGACAGCACAAGAGACCCAGTACTTC
-,few,TRBJ1-2,TRBV29-1,CSVEDRGHYGYTF,TGCAGCGTTGAAGATCGGGGGCACTATGGCTACACCTTC
-,-,TRBJ2-4,TRBV4-2,CASSHTGSPGIQYF,TGTGCCAGCAGCCATACAGGGTCCCCGGGCATTCAGTACTTC
-,many,TRBJ2-1,TRBV10-3,CAISDGRNNEQFF,TGTGCCATCAGTGATGGGCGAAACAATGAGCAGTTCTTC
TRBD1,-,TRBJ1-5,TRBV9,CASSPEDRGQPQHF,TGTGCCAGCAGCCCCGAGGACAGGGGGCAGCCCCAGCATTTT
-,few,TRBJ1-5,TRBV27,CASSLSFGAQPQHF,TGTGCCAGCAGTTTATCTTTCGGGGCTCAGCCCCAGCATTTT
-,many,TRBJ2-7,TRBV6-6,CASSPLGEQYF,TGTGCCAGCAGTCCCCTGGGGGAGCAGTACTTC
-,few,TRBJ1-1,TRBV5-4,CASSNSGTRKNTEAFF,TGTGCCAGCAGCAATTCCGGGACAAGAAAAAACACTGAAGCTTTCTTT
TRBD1,-,TRBJ1-2,TRBV29-1,CSVAHGGGLTHTF,TGCAGCGTTGCTCATGGAGGGGGCCTAACGCACACCTTC
-,-,TRBJ2-6,TRBV9,CASSAWASGANVLTF,TGTGCCAGCAGCGCCTGGGCCTCTGGGGCCAACGTCCTGACTTTC
-,-,TRBJ2-7,TRBV7-9,CASSLAQSTHYEQYF,TGTGCCAGCAGCTTAGCGCAGAGCACCCACTACGAGCAGTACTTC
-,few,TRBJ1-2,TRBV7-9,CASSLRTDYGYTF,TGTGCCAGCAGCCTTCGGACTGATTATGGCTACACCTTC
TRBD1,few,TRBJ2-7,TRBV7-9,CASSLAMGQFTSYEQYF,TGTGCCAGCAGCTTAGCGATGGGACAGTTCACCTCCTACGAGCAGTACTTC
TRBD2,few,TRBJ2-5,TRBV24-1,CATSDHSGGQETQYF,TGTGCCACCAGTGACCATAGCGGGGGCCAAGAGACCCAGTACTTC
-,few,TRBJ2-2,TRBV4-1,CASSQEGSGGELFF,TGCGCCAGCAGCCAAGAAGGTTCGGGCGGGGAGCTGTTTTTT
-,few,TRBJ2-3,TRBV11-1,CASSLEGGAYTDTQYF,TGTGCCAGCAGCTTAGAGGGCGGAGCATACACAGATACGCAGTATTTT
-,-,TRBJ2-1,TRBV7-9,CASSESTAYNEQFF,TGTGCCAGCAGCGAGAGCACAGCCTACAATGAGCAGTTCTTC
-,-,TRBJ1-3,TRBV7-8,CASSQGPGGNTIYF,TGTGCCAGCAGCCAGGGGCCCGGGGGAAACACCATATATTTT
TRBD1,-,TRBJ2-7,TRBV12-3/TRBV12-4,CASTTNRGLSSYEQYF,TGTGCCAGCACCACAAACAGGGGCCTCAGCTCCTACGAGCAGTACTTC
-,-,TRBJ1-3,TRBV5-1,CASSRDSDSGNTIYF,TGCGCCAGCAGCCGGGACTCCGACTCTGGAAACACCATATATTTT
-,-,TRBJ2-1,TRBV4-1,CASSQVGGDEQFF,TGCGCCAGCAGCCAAGTAGGAGGGGATGAGCAGTTCTTC
-,-,TRBJ2-3,TRBV4-1,CASSQDRAGFTDTQYF,TGCGCCAGCAGCCAAGATAGGGCGGGATTCACAGATACGCAGTATTTT
-,few,TRBJ2-2,TRBV5-1,CASSITSANTGELFF,TGCGCCAGCAGCATCACTAGTGCGAACACCGGGGAGCTGTTTTTT
-,few,TRBJ1-3,TRBV15,CATSRGSGAGNTIYF,TGTGCCACCAGCAGGGGATCGGGGGCTGGAAACACCATATATTTT
TRBD1,few,TRBJ2-4,TRBV20-1,CSAREGQGYLAKNIQYF,TGCAGTGCTAGAGAGGGACAGGGGTATTTAGCCAAAAACATTCAGTACTTC
-,-,TRBJ2-7,TRBV6-2/TRBV6-3,CASSYGLSEQYF,TGTGCCAGCAGTTATGGGCTTTCGGAGCAGTACTTC
TRBD1,-,TRBJ1-5,TRBV4-3,CASSKDRGQPQHF,TGCGCCAGCAGCAAAGACAGGGGACAGCCCCAGCATTTT
TRBD1,few,TRBJ1-1,TRBV20-1,CSAKTGGTEAFF,TGCAGTGCAAAGACAGGGGGAACTGAAGCTTTCTTT
-,few,TRBJ1-1,TRBV12-3/TRBV12-4,CASSLSGGGYTEAFF,TGTGCCAGCAGTCTCTCGGGGGGAGGGTACACTGAAGCTTTCTTT
-,-,TRBJ2-5,TRBV6-5,CASSTSKQETQYF,TGTGCCAGCAGTACTAGTAAACAAGAGACCCAGTACTTC
-,few,TRBJ1-1,TRBV2,CASSEQGRHTEAFF,TGTGCCAGCAGTGAACAGGGGCGCCACACTGAAGCTTTCTTT
-,few,TRBJ2-2,TRBV29-1,CSVETVSNTGELFF,TGCAGCGTTGAAACAGTATCGAACACCGGGGAGCTGTTTTTT
-,few,TRBJ1-5,TRBV5-1,CASSLQPGGNQPQHF,TGCGCCAGCAGCTTACAACCAGGTGGCAATCAGCCCCAGCATTTT
-,few,TRBJ1-6,TRBV3-1,CASTSRAASPLHF,TGTGCCAGCACCTCGAGGGCCGCATCACCCCTCCACTTT
-,-,TRBJ1-1,TRBV7-9,CASSLASVNTEAFF,TGTGCCAGCAGCTTAGCGAGTGTGAACACTGAAGCTTTCTTT
TRBD1,-,TRBJ1-1,TRBV7-2,CASSPRTGPLNTEAFF,TGTGCCAGCAGCCCCCGGACAGGGCCCCTGAACACTGAAGCTTTCTTT
TRBD2,few,TRBJ2-5,TRBV5-1,CASSRGLAGEETQYF,TGCGCCAGCAGCAGGGGACTAGCGGGGGAAGAGACCCAGTACTTC
-,-,TRBJ2-4,TRBV5-1,CASSLADTSLAKNIQYF,TGCGCCAGCAGCTTGGCGGACACCTCTTTAGCCAAAAACATTCAGTACTTC
TRBD1,-,TRBJ1-2,TRBV5-1,CASSPSTNTGAVVGYTF,TGCGCCAGCAGTCCTTCGACGAATACAGGGGCGGTTGTTGGCTACACCTTC
TRBD1,-,TRBJ1-4,TRBV20-1,CSAPTGGEKLFF,TGCAGTGCTCCGACAGGGGGTGAAAAACTGTTTTTT
-,many,TRBJ1-2,TRBV11-2,CASSFRQVLNGYTF,TGTGCCAGCAGCTTCCGACAGGTCCTCAATGGCTACACCTTC
TRBD1,few,TRBJ2-7,TRBV27,CASSSLGQGTSEQYF,TGTGCCAGCAGTTCTCTGGGACAGGGAACTAGCGAGCAGTACTTC
-,few,TRBJ1-2,TRBV3-1,CASSLFGHRSGYTF,TGTGCCAGCAGCCTTTTCGGCCACAGGTCCGGCTACACCTTC
-,few,TRBJ1-2,TRBV28,CAIHAGYGYTF,TGTGCCATCCACGCAGGCTATGGCTACACCTTC
-,-,TRBJ2-5,TRBV7-9,CASSLVGEGKTQYF,TGTGCCAGCAGCTTAGTTGGTGAGGGAAAGACCCAGTACTTC
TRBD2,few,TRBJ2-1,TRBV7-3,CASSSGLAGANEQFF,TGTGCCAGCAGCTCGGGACTAGCGGGGGCCAATGAGCAGTTCTTC
TRBD2,-,TRBJ2-2,TRBV12-3/TRBV12-4,CASSPRGLAGGNTGELFF,TGTGCCAGCAGTCCCCGGGGACTAGCGGGCGGGAACACCGGGGAGCTGTTTTTT
-,-,TRBJ2-1,TRBV15,CATTSDIGNEQFF,TGTGCCACCACCTCGGACATCGGCAATGAGCAGTTCTTC
TRBD2,-,TRBJ2-3,TRBV15,CATKSGTNSDTQYF,TGTGCCACAAAATCCGGGACTAACTCAGATACGCAGTATTTT
-,few,TRBJ2-7,TRBV18,CASSPAPGDYEQYF,TGTGCCAGCTCACCGGCACCCGGGGACTACGAGCAGTACTTC